Presented here are 23 T cell receptor beta chains from one specimen sequenced in a study of blood T cell repertoires in COVID-19. Assay used: immunoSEQ multiplex PCR; TCRdb lists only in-frame clones, some missing. The data show roughly 120,000 clones, with roughly 90% seen just once and roughly 3.7% held by the top ten. Sequencing was performed on peripheral blood. The receptors were sampled from a man aged 45-60 years with active COVID-19.

This chain joins TRBV6-5 and TRBJ2-7; TRBD1 matches 9 bases. The ends lost 6 bases at V and 5 bases at J; junction bases unmatched: 8. CDR1 and CDR2 (germline): MNHEY, SVGAGI. The CDR3 consists of 14 residues. This chain's CDR3 is CASSLDRGLDEQYF. The CDR3 DNA sequence: TGTGCCAGCAGCCTGGACAGGGGTTTGGACGAGCAGTACTTC.

The chain joins TRBV7-8 to TRBJ1-4; TRBD1 matches 7 bases. V dropped 1 base and J dropped 8; count of bases not matched to a gene: 7. Germline-derived CDR1 and CDR2 are SGHVS and FQNEAQ. CDR3 size: 15 residues. The CDR3 sequence: CASSLDRGSGEKLFF. CDR3 in DNA: TGTGCCAGCAGCTTAGACAGGGGATCGGGGGAAAAACTGTTTTTT. The full variable domain, in which reference TRBV7-8 and TRBJ1-4 provide the parts outside the CDR3, is GAGVSQSPRYKVAKRGQDVALRCDPISGHVSLFWYQQALGQGPEFLTYFQNEAQLDKSGLPSDRFFAERPEGSVSTLKIQRTQQEDSAVYLCASSLDRGSGEKLFFGSGTQLSVL.

This clone was seen a single time. The chain couples TRBV5-1 to TRBJ2-5; a weak D match, TRBD2 (7 bases). The germline V gene encodes CDR1 SGHRS and CDR2 YFSETQ. With 6 bases removed from V and 2 bases from J, the gap between germline ends came to 17 bases. CDR3 size: 15 residues. The CDR3 region is CASKMAGAGQETQYF. CDR3 nucleotides: TGCGCCAGCAAGATGGCGGGGGCGGGGCAAGAGACCCAGTACTTC.

The chain couples TRBV4-2 to TRBJ1-1, with 9 bases aligning to TRBD1. CDR3 length: 15 residues. Per germline, CDR1 LGHNA and CDR2 YNFKEQ. V trimming: 3 bases; J trimming: 5 bases; junction bases outside the gene matches: 7. The CDR3 protein is CASSQTQGARTEAFF. As DNA, the CDR3 is TGTGCCAGCAGCCAGACACAGGGGGCGAGGACTGAAGCTTTCTTT.

This chain joins TRBV18 and TRBJ2-7; D uncertain. CDR3 length equals 14 residues. Trimming left V 6 bases short and J 0 bases short, with 12 bases between. Germline V gene sequence: CDR1 KGHSH, CDR2 LQKENI. CDR3 sequence: CASSIQQSSYEQYF. The CDR3 DNA reads TGTGCCAGCTCCATCCAACAGAGCTCCTACGAGCAGTACTTC. The variable domain in full, with the rest retrieved from reference TRBV18 and TRBJ2-7, is NAGVMQNPRHLVRRRGQEARLRCSPMKGHSHVYWYRQLPEEGLKFMVYLQKENIIDESGMPKERFSAEFPKEGPSILRIQQVVRGDSAAYFCASSIQQSSYEQYFGPGTRLTVT.

On this clone itself: Additional DNA sequences in this sample encode the identical CDR3. This chain joins TRBV10-1 and TRBJ2-3; 11 nucleotides line up with TRBD2. This CDR3 spans 16 amino acids. V shed 5 bases and J 2 bases; nucleotides not matched to a gene: 6. The germline V gene encodes CDR1 WNHNN and CDR2 SYGVQD (reference sequence). CDR3 nucleotides: TGCGCCAGCAGTCAAGGGACTAGCGGAACCACAGATACGCAGTATTTT. Amino acid sequence: CASSQGTSGTTDTQYF.

This chain uses TRBV9 with TRBJ2-1, with 8 bases matching TRBD2. With 0 bases clipped from V and 4 bases from J, the junction kept 6 bases outside the gene matches. The germline V gene has CDR1 SGDLS and CDR2 YYNGEE. The CDR3 extends over 16 amino acids. Written as DNA, the CDR3 is TGTGCCAGCAGCGTAGGAGCGGGAGTTGATTACAATGAGCAGTTCTTC. As protein: CASSVGAGVDYNEQFF.

This clone is a singleton in its sample. The V gene is TRBV11-3, the J gene TRBJ2-7; no clear D. Trimming took off 1 base at V and 3 bases at J, with 7 bases between the two ends. CDR1 and CDR2 from the germline V gene are SGHNT and YENEEA. The CDR3 sequence is 13 residues long. The CDR3 loop is CASSLGAGYEQYF. In DNA, the CDR3 is TGTGCCAGCAGCTTAGGGGCAGGCTACGAGCAGTACTTC. The entire variable domain, with the rest obtained from reference TRBV11-3 and TRBJ2-7, is as follows: EAGVVQSPRYKIIEKKQPVAFWCNPISGHNTLYWYLQNLGQGPELLIRYENEEAVDDSQLPKDRFSAERLKGVDSTLKIQPAELGDSAVYLCASSLGAGYEQYFGPGTRLTVT.

The chain combines TRBV5-6 with TRBJ1-2; TRBD1 aligns across 7 bases. The CDR3 spans 14 residues. V shed 2 bases, J shed 0 bases, and the junction held 1 base outside the gene matches. Germline CDR1 and CDR2: SGHDT and YYEEEE. CDR3 sequence: CASSFDRANYGYTF. The CDR3 DNA reads TGTGCCAGCAGCTTCGACAGGGCTAACTATGGCTACACCTTC.

The V gene is TRBV2, the J gene TRBJ1-4; D is uncertain. Trimming stripped 5 bases from V and 4 bases from J, with 14 bases between. This CDR3 spans 15 amino acids. Looked up from germline, CDR1 is SNHLY and CDR2 is FYNNEI. The CDR3 here is CASSSEGSSNEKLFF. The CDR3 DNA follows: TGTGCCAGCAGTTCCGAGGGCAGCAGTAATGAAAAACTGTTTTTT.

J is TRBJ2-7 and V is TRBV10-1, with a weak D call TRBD2 (6 bases). V was shortened by 3 bases and J by 0 bases, with 12 bases between the two germline ends. Germline CDR1 WNHNN, CDR2 SYGVQD (reference sequence). The CDR3 consists of 15 residues. CDR3 amino acids: CASSDWGERSYEQYV. CDR3 DNA: TGCGCCAGCAGTGACTGGGGGGAGCGCTCCTACGAGCAGTACGTC.

The V call is TRBV7-2, the J call TRBJ2-2, with a possible D match to TRBD1 (5 bases). The germline CDR1 and CDR2 sequences are SGHTA and FQGNSA. The CDR3 is 15 amino acids. Trimming shortened V by 0 bases and J by 4 bases, and 9 bases separated the two germline ends. The CDR3 coding sequence is TGTGCCAGCAGCTTAGCCAGGGTCGGCACCGGGGAGCTGTTTTTT. It specifies CASSLARVGTGELFF.

The chain carries TRBV14 and TRBJ2-1; D may be TRBD2 (6 bases). The germline V gene encodes CDR1 SGHDN and CDR2 FVKESK. The CDR3 is 17 residues long. Trimming removed 4 bases at V and 3 bases at J, with 19 bases between. CDR3 DNA sequence: TGTGCCAGCAGCCTCCCGTACTTAGCGGAGGGCTACAATGAGCAGTTCTTC. This encodes CASSLPYLAEGYNEQFF.

The CDR3 DNA reads as TGTGCCAGCAGCCCTTCAGGAAATGAGCAGTTCTTC. Its protein is CASSPSGNEQFF. The rearrangement links TRBV27 to TRBJ2-1, with D uncertain. This CDR3 comprises 12 residues. Germline V lookup: CDR1 MNHEY, CDR2 SMNVEV (reference sequence). The ends were cut back, 6 bases at V and 7 bases at J, with 10 bases in the middle.

J is TRBJ2-2 and V is TRBV7-3; D is possibly TRBD1 (6 bases). Per germline, CDR1 SGHTA and CDR2 FQGTGA. The ends were cut back, 1 base at V and 0 bases at J, with 6 bases in the middle. The CDR3 sequence is 15 residues long. The CDR3 DNA follows: TGTGCCAGCAGCTTAAACAGGGCGAACACCGGGGAGCTGTTTTTT. This translates into CASSLNRANTGELFF.

This sequence joins TRBV19 and TRBJ1-5; no firm D call. V was shortened by 5 bases and J by 1 base, with 12 bases between the two germline ends. This CDR3 is built from 15 residues. In germline, CDR1 is LNHDA, CDR2 SQIVND (reference sequence). The DNA of the CDR3 is TGTGCCAGTAGTCCCCGCGGAGGAAGCAATCAGCCCCAGCATTTT. It specifies CASSPRGGSNQPQHF.

The chain links TRBV11-2 to TRBJ2-5; 7 positions agree with TRBD1. CDR1 and CDR2 from the germline V gene are SGHAT and FQNNGV. Losses at the gene ends were 8 bases for V and 5 bases for J; bases not matched to a gene: 8. The CDR3 totals 13 residues. CDR3 sequence: CASVATGRETQYF. Written as DNA, the CDR3 is TGTGCCAGCGTAGCGACAGGGCGGGAGACCCAGTACTTC.

The chain combines TRBV10-2 with TRBJ2-3; 13 bases match TRBD2. The ends lost 2 bases at V and 2 bases at J; junction bases unmatched: 16. The CDR3 has 21 amino acids. The germline V gene has CDR1 WSHSY and CDR2 SAAADI. CDR3 DNA sequence: TGCGCCAGCAGTGAGATAGTTAGGACTAGCGGGAGTATAGTGATCACAGATACGCAGTATTTT. This codes for CASSEIVRTSGSIVITDTQYF.

The chain couples TRBV18 to TRBJ1-2; tentatively, D is TRBD1 (6 bases). Germline-derived CDR1 and CDR2 are KGHSH and LQKENI. Trimming cost V 3 bases and J 6 bases, with 11 bases left between them. The CDR3 length is 13 residues. The CDR3 sequence: CASSPLQGDGYTF. For the CDR3, the DNA is TGTGCCAGCTCACCCCTACAGGGAGATGGCTACACCTTC.

The J gene is TRBJ2-3, the V gene TRBV11-2; TRBD1 aligns across 8 bases. Germline CDR1 SGHAT, CDR2 FQNNGV. J gave up 1 base and V 5 bases, and 8 bases lay outside the gene matches. CDR3 length equals 16 residues. In DNA, the CDR3 is TGTGCCAGCAGCCGCAGGACAGGGTCTGGCACAGATACGCAGTATTTT. Protein sequence: CASSRRTGSGTDTQYF. Full variable domain (missing parts from reference TRBV11-2 and TRBJ2-3): EAGVAQSPRYKIIEKRQSVAFWCNPISGHATLYWYQQILGQGPKLLIQFQNNGVVDDSQLPKDRFSAERLKGVDSTLKIQPAKLEDSAVYLCASSRRTGSGTDTQYFGPGTRLTVL.

The CDR3 DNA reads as TGTGCCAGTACCTCCTTTTCGGGGGGATCAAACACTGAAGCTTTCTTT. This sequence encodes CASTSFSGGSNTEAFF. The J gene is TRBJ1-1, the V gene TRBV19, with D possibly being TRBD1 (5 bases). This CDR3 is built from 16 residues. Germline-derived CDR1 and CDR2 are LNHDA and SQIVND (reference sequence). Trimming stripped 7 bases from V and 2 bases from J, with 20 bases between.

The rearrangement uses TRBV13 and TRBJ2-2, with 7 bases matching TRBD2. Germline lookup yields CDR1 PRHDT and CDR2 FYEKMQ (reference sequence). The CDR3 has 15 residues. J gave up 1 base and V 3 bases, and 2 bases lay outside the gene matches. Written as DNA, the CDR3 is TGTGCCAGCAGCTTCGGGAGGTTGAACACCGGGGAGCTGTTTTTT. This codes for CASSFGRLNTGELFF. The full variable domain, with the rest looked up from reference TRBV13 and TRBJ2-2, is AAGVIQSPRHLIKEKRETATLKCYPIPRHDTVYWYQQGPGQDPQFLISFYEKMQSDKGSIPDRFSAQQFSDYHSELNMSSLELGDSALYFCASSFGRLNTGELFFGEGSRLTVL.

This chain connects TRBV4-2 to TRBJ2-6; no reliable D call. The V and J ends lost 1 base and 0 bases respectively, with 10 bases between them. Germline V lookup: CDR1 LGHNA, CDR2 YNFKEQ. The CDR3 spans 17 residues. This CDR3 reads CASSQAPPSSGANVLTF. The CDR3 DNA is TGTGCCAGCAGCCAAGCCCCGCCGAGCTCTGGGGCCAACGTCCTGACTTTC.